This is a list of T cell receptor beta chains from one sample in a study of cytomegalovirus exposure and HLA in healthy donors. Measured with immunoSEQ multiplex PCR; TCRdb has only the in-frame clones, and not every one. This table has approximately 110,000 clones, about 69% appearing once. The specimen sequenced was PBMCs. The receptors here all came from a middle-aged man in good health and CMV-seronegative. Both conserved end residues are part of each CDR3. The order of the fields is D gene, clone size, V gene, J gene, CDR3 DNA, CDR3 protein. A D gene is named only where the DNA matches it firmly. Some rows mark clone size as missing; the rest say once, few, many or name a class of expanded clone.

d_call: TRBD2; clone_size: -; v_call: TRBV5-1; j_call: TRBJ2-1; cdr3_nt: TGCGCCAGCAGCCCTGGGACTAGCGGGGTGAACTACAATGAGCAGTTCTTC; cdr3_aa: CASSPGTSGVNYNEQFF
d_call: -; clone_size: -; v_call: TRBV5-1; j_call: TRBJ2-7; cdr3_nt: TGCGCCAGCAGCTTTCTGACTTCCAGATACGAGCAGTACTTC; cdr3_aa: CASSFLTSRYEQYF
d_call: TRBD1; clone_size: few; v_call: TRBV18; j_call: TRBJ2-7; cdr3_nt: TGTGCCAGCTCACAGGGACAGGGCAACGAGCAGTACTTC; cdr3_aa: CASSQGQGNEQYF
d_call: TRBD1; clone_size: -; v_call: TRBV19; j_call: TRBJ1-5; cdr3_nt: TGTGCCAGTAGACCGGACAGGGGTGACAATCAGCCCCAGCATTTT; cdr3_aa: CASRPDRGDNQPQHF
d_call: -; clone_size: -; v_call: TRBV28; j_call: TRBJ1-6; cdr3_nt: TGTGCCAGCAGCTGGGGGGTGGGGAATTCACCCCTCCACTTT; cdr3_aa: CASSWGVGNSPLHF
d_call: -; clone_size: -; v_call: TRBV27; j_call: TRBJ1-1; cdr3_nt: TGTGCCAGCAGTTTAATTTTAGGGGGCACTGAAGCTTTCTTT; cdr3_aa: CASSLILGGTEAFF
d_call: -; clone_size: -; v_call: TRBV7-9; j_call: TRBJ2-7; cdr3_nt: TGTGCCAGCAGCTTAGTCGGCAGGGCGGCCTACGAGCAGTACTTC; cdr3_aa: CASSLVGRAAYEQYF
d_call: -; clone_size: -; v_call: TRBV7-3; j_call: TRBJ1-1; cdr3_nt: TGTGCCAGCAGCATACAGAGGAACACTGAAGCTTTCTTT; cdr3_aa: CASSIQRNTEAFF
d_call: TRBD1; clone_size: -; v_call: TRBV11-3; j_call: TRBJ2-7; cdr3_nt: TGTGCCAGCAGTCACGGCAGGGGGCTCGCCTACGAGCAGTACTTC; cdr3_aa: CASSHGRGLAYEQYF
d_call: TRBD2; clone_size: -; v_call: TRBV7-2; j_call: TRBJ2-3; cdr3_nt: TGTGCCAGCAGCTTAGTAGGCGGGGGGGTTAGAGATACGCAGTATTTT; cdr3_aa: CASSLVGGGVRDTQYF
d_call: -; clone_size: -; v_call: TRBV6-6; j_call: TRBJ2-2; cdr3_nt: TGTGCCAGCAGTTACTCGACTCATCCCCCCCCCGGGGAGCTGTTTTTT; cdr3_aa: CASSYSTHPPPGELFF
d_call: -; clone_size: -; v_call: TRBV10-3; j_call: TRBJ2-3; cdr3_nt: TGTGCCAGCAGCTACTCCTTCGGGACAGATACGCAGTATTTT; cdr3_aa: CASSYSFGTDTQYF
d_call: -; clone_size: -; v_call: TRBV10-2; j_call: TRBJ1-2; cdr3_nt: TGCGCCAGCAGTCTCCAAGCCACGGACTATGGCTACACCTTC; cdr3_aa: CASSLQATDYGYTF